The source of this T cell receptor beta chain is a study of blood T cells in healthy people across ages. The wider study: Per every two T cells, about one barcoded beta molecule was captured by template switching. Study outcomes and limitations: Comparison with aged donors showed that long-lived donors had more naive CD4+ cells and higher diversity.

Next came a second PCR, run for about 6 to 12 cycles, which used a sample-barcoded 5' primer along with a J-beta primer mix. Researchers report that each sample yielded at least 2.5 million CDR3-containing paired-end reads. One entry per CDR3 protein, called by TCRdb with MiXCR from the 5' RACE reads. This sample has about 1.6 million distinct CDR3 sequences; around 36% occur once, and the top ten carry 10% to 12%. All donors came from Russia, were Caucasian and healthy, and spanned ages roughly 6 to 100. Regarding this clonotype: Antigen specificity is unknown.

The length of the CDR3 is 13 residues. The ends were cut back, 6 bases at V and 5 bases at J, with 14 bases in the middle. From germline, CDR1 is SEHNR and CDR2 FQNEAQ (reference sequence). The V and J genes are TRBV7-9 and TRBJ2-7; D tentatively reads TRBD1 or TRBD2 (5 bases each). The sample taken for sequencing was blood. This TCR derives from a woman in her twenties or thirties in good health. This CDR3 reads CASRRGGTHEQYF. The CDR3 DNA sequence: TGTGCCAGCAGGCGTGGTGGGACCCACGAGCAGTACTTC.